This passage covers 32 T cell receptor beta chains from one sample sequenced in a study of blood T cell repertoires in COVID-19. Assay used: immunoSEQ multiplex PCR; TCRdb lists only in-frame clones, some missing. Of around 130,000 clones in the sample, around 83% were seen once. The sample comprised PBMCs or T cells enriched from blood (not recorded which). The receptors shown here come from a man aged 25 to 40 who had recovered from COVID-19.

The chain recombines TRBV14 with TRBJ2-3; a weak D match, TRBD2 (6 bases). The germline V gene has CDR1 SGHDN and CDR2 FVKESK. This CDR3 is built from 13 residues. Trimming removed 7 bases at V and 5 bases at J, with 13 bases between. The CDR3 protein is CASTPFGGDTQYF. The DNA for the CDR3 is TGTGCCAGCACCCCATTCGGGGGAGATACGCAGTATTTT.

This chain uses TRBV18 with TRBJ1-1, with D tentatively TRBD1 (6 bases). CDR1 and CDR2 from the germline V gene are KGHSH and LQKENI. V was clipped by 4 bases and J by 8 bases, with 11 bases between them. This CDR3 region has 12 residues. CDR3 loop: CASSRGQGEAFF. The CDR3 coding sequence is TGTGCCAGCTCACGGGGGCAAGGGGAAGCTTTCTTT.

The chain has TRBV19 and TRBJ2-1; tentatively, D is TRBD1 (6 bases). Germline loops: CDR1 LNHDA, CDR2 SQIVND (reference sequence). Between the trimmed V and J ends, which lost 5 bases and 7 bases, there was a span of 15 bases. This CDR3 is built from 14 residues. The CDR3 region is CASSEEQGWNEQFF. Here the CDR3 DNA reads TGTGCCAGTAGTGAAGAACAGGGTTGGAATGAGCAGTTCTTC. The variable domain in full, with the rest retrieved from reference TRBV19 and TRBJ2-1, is DGGITQSPKYLFRKEGQNVTLSCEQNLNHDAMYWYRQDPGQGLRLIYYSQIVNDFQKGDIAEGYSVSREKKESFPLTVTSAQKNPTAFYLCASSEEQGWNEQFFGPGTRLTVL.

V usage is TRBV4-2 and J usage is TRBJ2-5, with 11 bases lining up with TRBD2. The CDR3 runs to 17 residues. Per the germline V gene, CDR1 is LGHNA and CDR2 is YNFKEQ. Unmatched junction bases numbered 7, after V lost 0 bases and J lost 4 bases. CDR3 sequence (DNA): TGTGCCAGCAGCCAAGATAGCCTAGCGGGGGGCGGAGAGACCCAGTACTTC. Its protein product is CASSQDSLAGGGETQYF.

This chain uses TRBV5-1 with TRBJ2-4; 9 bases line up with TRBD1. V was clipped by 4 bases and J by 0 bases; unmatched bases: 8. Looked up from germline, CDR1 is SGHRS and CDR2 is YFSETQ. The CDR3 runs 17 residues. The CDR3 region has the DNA TGCGCCAGCAGCCCCGGGACAGGGTACCTAGCCAAAAACATTCAGTACTTC. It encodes CASSPGTGYLAKNIQYF.

The CDR3 sequence is CASSSGGAQYF. CDR3 nucleotides: TGTGCCAGCAGTTCCGGGGGGGCCCAGTACTTC. The J gene is TRBJ2-5, the V gene TRBV6-2 or TRBV6-3; 8 nucleotides align to TRBD2. CDR3 length equals 11 residues. Germline assignment: CDR1 MNHEY and CDR2 SVGEGT. With V trimmed by 4 bases and J by 9 bases, 1 base remained unmatched.

The CDR3 sequence is CASSLIAGVGEETQYF. In nucleotides, the CDR3 is TGTGCCAGCAGCCTAATAGCGGGGGTAGGAGAAGAGACCCAGTACTTC. The chain links TRBV7-6 to TRBJ2-5; 9 bases agree with TRBD2. V shed 5 bases, J shed 3 bases, and the junction held 10 bases outside the gene matches. The CDR3 is made up of 16 amino acids. From germline, CDR1 is SGHVS and CDR2 FNYEAQ.

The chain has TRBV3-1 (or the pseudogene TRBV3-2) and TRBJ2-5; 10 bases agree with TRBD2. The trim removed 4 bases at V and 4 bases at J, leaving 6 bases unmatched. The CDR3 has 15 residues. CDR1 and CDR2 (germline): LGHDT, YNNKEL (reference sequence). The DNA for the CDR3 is TGTGCCAGCAGCCCTATAACTAGCGGGGTAGAGACCCAGTACTTC. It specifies CASSPITSGVETQYF.

The CDR3 region has the DNA TGTGCCAGCAGCGTAGGGTTGTCCGGGACAGGCTCCTACGAGCAGTACTTC. Translated, it gives CASSVGLSGTGSYEQYF. The chain couples TRBV9 to TRBJ2-7; TRBD1 matches 8 bases. The CDR3 totals 17 residues. The germline V gene has CDR1 SGDLS and CDR2 YYNGEE. After removal of 0 bases from V and 0 bases from J, the junction contained 8 bases not matched to a gene.

The CDR3 reads CASSGLTSGRVGYNEQFF. In nucleotides, the CDR3 is TGTGCCAGCAGTGGACTGACTAGCGGGAGGGTTGGCTACAATGAGCAGTTCTTC. The chain combines TRBV6-1 with TRBJ2-1; 14 nucleotides align to TRBD2. Per the germline V gene, CDR1 is MNHNS and CDR2 is SASEGT. Trimming removed 4 bases from V and 3 bases from J; junction bases left unmatched: 8. There are 18 residues in the CDR3.

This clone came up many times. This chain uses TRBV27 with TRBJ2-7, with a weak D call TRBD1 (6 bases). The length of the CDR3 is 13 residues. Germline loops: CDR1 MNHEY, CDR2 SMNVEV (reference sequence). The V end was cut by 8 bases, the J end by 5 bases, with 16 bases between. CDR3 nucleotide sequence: TGTGCCAGCGGTACAGGGTCGGTTAACGAGCAGTACTTC. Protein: CASGTGSVNEQYF.

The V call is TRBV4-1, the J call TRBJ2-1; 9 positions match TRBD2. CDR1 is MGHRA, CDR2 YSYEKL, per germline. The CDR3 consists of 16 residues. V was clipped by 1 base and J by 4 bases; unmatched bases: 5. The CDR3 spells CASSQVSGGFYNEQFF. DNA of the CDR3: TGCGCCAGCAGCCAAGTTAGCGGGGGCTTTTACAATGAGCAGTTCTTC.

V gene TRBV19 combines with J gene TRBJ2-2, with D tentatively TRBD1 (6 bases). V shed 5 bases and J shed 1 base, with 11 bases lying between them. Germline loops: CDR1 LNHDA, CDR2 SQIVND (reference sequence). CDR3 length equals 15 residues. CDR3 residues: CASSPPTGNTGELFF. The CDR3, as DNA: TGTGCCAGTAGTCCCCCGACAGGGAACACCGGGGAGCTGTTTTTT.

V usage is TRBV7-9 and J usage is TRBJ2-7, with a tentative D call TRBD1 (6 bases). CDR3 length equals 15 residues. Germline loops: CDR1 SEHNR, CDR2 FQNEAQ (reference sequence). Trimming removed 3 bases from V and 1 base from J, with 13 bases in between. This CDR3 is CASSLGQGSSYEQYF. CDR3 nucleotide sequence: TGTGCCAGCAGCTTGGGTCAGGGGTCGTCCTACGAGCAGTACTTC.

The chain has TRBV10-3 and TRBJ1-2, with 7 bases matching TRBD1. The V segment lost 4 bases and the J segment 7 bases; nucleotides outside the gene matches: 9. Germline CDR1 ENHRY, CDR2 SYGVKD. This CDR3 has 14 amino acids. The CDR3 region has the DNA TGTGCCATCAGTGCGGACAGGCAGTCCGGTGGCTACACCTTC. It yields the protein CAISADRQSGGYTF.

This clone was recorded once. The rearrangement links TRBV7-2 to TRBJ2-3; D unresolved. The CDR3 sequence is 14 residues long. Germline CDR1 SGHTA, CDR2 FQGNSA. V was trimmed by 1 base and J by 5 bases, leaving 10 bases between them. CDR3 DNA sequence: TGTGCCAGCAGCTTAGTGTTCCCCGGAGATACGCAGTATTTT. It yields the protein CASSLVFPGDTQYF.

This CDR3 is CASSVGETDTQYF. Written as DNA, the CDR3 is TGTGCCAGCAGTGTAGGGGAAACAGATACGCAGTATTTT. This chain links TRBV6-4 with TRBJ2-3; TRBD1 might be the D (5 bases). Germline assignment: CDR1 MRHNA and CDR2 SNTAGT. V shed 4 bases and J shed 3 bases, with 8 bases lying between them. The CDR3 runs to 13 residues.

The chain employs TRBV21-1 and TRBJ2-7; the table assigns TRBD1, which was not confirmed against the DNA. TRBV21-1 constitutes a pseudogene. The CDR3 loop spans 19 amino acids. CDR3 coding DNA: TGTGCCAGCAGCACTAGCTGTTGGGACACCCCTTTTAGGGTGGTTGGGAAGTACGTC. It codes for CASSTSCWDTPFRVVGKYV.

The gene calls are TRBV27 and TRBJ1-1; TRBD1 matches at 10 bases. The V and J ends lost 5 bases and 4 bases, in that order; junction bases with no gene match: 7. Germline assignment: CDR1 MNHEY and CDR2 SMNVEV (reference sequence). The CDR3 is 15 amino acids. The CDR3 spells CASSIPGQGSTEAFF. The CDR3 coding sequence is TGTGCCAGCAGTATACCGGGACAGGGGAGCACTGAAGCTTTCTTT.

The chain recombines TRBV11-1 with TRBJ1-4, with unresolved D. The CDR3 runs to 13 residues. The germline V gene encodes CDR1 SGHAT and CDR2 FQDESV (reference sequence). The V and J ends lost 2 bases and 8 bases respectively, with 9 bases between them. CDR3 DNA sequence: TGTGCCAGCAGCTTATTTGACGGGGAAAAACTGTTTTTT. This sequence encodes CASSLFDGEKLFF.

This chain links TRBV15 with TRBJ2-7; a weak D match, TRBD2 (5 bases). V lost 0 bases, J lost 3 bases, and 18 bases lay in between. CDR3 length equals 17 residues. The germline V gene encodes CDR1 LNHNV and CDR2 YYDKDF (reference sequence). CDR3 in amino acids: CATSRDWRNPACYEQYV. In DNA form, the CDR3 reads TGTGCCACCAGCAGAGATTGGAGGAACCCCGCGTGCTACGAGCAGTACGTC.

The CDR3 protein is CASSSGTGWNTEAFF. Written as DNA, the CDR3 is TGTGCCAGCAGCTCCGGGACAGGTTGGAACACTGAAGCTTTCTTT. V gene TRBV13 combines with J gene TRBJ1-1; 8 nucleotides align to TRBD1. This CDR3 has 15 residues. The germline gives CDR1 PRHDT, CDR2 FYEKMQ (reference sequence). V was pared by 4 bases and J by 1 base, with 5 bases of the junction left unmatched.

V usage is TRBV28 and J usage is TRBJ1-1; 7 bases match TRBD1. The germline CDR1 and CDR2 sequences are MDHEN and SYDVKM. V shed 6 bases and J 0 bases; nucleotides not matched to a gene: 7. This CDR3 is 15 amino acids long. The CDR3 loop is CASRIGQVLNTEAFF. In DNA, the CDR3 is TGTGCCAGCAGAATCGGACAGGTGTTGAACACTGAAGCTTTCTTT. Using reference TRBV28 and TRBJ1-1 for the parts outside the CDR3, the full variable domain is DVKVTQSSRYLVKRTGEKVFLECVQDMDHENMFWYRQDPGLGLRLIYFSYDVKMKEKGDIPEGYSVSREKKERFSLILESASTNQTSMYLCASRIGQVLNTEAFFGQGTRLTVV.

CDR3 bases: TGTGCCAGCAAACGGGAGGCGCCCACTGAAGCTTTCTTT. This translates into CASKREAPTEAFF. V is TRBV6-5 and J is TRBJ1-1; D not resolved. The V gene's germline CDR1 is MNHEY and CDR2 SVGAGI. The CDR3 spans 13 residues. Trimming stripped 7 bases from V and 4 bases from J, with 13 bases between.

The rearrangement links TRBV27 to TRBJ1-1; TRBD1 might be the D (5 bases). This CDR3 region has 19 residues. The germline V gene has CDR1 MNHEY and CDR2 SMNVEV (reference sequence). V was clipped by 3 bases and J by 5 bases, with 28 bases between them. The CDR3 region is CASSLGLFGARGSVTEAFF. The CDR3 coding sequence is TGTGCCAGCAGTTTGGGGTTATTTGGGGCCAGAGGAAGTGTAACTGAAGCTTTCTTT.

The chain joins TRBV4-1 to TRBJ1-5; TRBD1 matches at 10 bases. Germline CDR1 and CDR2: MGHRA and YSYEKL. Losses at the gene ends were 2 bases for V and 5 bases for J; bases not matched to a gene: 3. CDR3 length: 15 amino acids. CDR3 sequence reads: CASSQTGTGDQPQHF. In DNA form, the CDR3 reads TGCGCCAGCAGCCAAACCGGGACAGGGGATCAGCCCCAGCATTTT.

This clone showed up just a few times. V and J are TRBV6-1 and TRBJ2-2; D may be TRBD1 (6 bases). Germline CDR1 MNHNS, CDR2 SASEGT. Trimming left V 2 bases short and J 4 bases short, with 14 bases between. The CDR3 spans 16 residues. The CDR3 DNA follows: TGTGCCAGCAGTGAAATCGCAGGGGCTGGCACCGGGGAGCTGTTTTTT. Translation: CASSEIAGAGTGELFF.

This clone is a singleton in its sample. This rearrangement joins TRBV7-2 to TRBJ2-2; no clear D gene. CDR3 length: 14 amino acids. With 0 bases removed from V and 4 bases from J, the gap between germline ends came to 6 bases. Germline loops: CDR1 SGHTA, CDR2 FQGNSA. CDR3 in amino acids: CASSLAGGTGELFF. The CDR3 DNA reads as TGTGCCAGCAGCTTAGCAGGCGGCACCGGGGAGCTGTTTTTT.

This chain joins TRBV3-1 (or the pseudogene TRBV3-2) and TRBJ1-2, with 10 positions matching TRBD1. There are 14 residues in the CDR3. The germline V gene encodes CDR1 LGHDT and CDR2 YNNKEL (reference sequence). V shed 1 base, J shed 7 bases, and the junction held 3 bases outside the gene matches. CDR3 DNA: TGTGCCAGCAGCCAAGTAAGGACAGGGGGTGGCTACACCTTC. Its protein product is CASSQVRTGGGYTF.

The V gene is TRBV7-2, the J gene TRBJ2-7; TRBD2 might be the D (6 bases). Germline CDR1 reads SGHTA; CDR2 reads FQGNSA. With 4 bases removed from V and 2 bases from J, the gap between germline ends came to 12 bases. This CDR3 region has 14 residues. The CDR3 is CASSSWTGAYEQYV. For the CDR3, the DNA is TGTGCCAGCAGCTCCTGGACGGGAGCCTACGAGCAGTACGTC.

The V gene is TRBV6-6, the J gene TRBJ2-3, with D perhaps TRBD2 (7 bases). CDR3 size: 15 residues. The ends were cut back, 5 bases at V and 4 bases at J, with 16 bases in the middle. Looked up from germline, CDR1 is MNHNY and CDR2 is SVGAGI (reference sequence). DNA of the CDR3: TGTGCCAGCAGTGGACAGACGGGGGGATCAGATACGCAGTATTTT. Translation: CASSGQTGGSDTQYF.

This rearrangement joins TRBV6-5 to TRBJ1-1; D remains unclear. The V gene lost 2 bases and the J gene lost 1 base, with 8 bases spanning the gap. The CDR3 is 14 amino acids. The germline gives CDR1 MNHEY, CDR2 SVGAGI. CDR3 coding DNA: TGTGCCAGCAGTTACAGGCCGGGGAACACTGAAGCTTTCTTT. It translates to CASSYRPGNTEAFF.